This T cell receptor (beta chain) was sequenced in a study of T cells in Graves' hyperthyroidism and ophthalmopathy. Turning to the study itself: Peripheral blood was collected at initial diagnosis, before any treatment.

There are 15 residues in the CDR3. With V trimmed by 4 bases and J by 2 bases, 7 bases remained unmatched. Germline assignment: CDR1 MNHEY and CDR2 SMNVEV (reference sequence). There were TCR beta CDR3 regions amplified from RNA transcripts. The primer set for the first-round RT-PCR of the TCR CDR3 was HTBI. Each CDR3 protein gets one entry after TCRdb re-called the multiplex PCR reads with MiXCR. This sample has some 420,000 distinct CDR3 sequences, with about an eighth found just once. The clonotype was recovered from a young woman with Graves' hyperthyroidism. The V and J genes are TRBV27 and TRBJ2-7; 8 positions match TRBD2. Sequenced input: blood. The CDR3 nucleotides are TGTGCCAGCAGTTCGGGACTAGGGGCGACCTACGAGCAGTACTTC. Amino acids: CASSSGLGATYEQYF.